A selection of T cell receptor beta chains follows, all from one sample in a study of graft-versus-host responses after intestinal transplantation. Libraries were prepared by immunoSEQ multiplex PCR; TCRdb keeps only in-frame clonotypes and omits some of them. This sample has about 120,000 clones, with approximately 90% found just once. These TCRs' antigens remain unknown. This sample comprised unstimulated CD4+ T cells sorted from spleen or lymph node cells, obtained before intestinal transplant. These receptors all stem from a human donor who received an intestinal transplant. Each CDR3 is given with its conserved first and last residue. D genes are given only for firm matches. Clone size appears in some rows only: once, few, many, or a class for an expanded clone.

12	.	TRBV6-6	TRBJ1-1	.	CASSYETTEAFF	TGTGCCAGCAGTTACGAGACGACAGAAGCTTTCTTT
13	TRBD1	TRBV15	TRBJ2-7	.	CAATEGQGREQYF	TGTGCCGCTACCGAGGGACAGGGCAGGGAGCAGTACTTC
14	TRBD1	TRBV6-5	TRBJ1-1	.	CASNGDRANTEAFF	TGTGCCAGCAACGGGGACAGGGCGAACACTGAAGCTTTCTTT
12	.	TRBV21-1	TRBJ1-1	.	CASSKARGEAFF	TGTGCCAGCAGCAAAGCCCGGGGGGAAGCTTTCTTT
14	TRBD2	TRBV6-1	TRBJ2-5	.	CASSQAGGPNTQYF	TGTGCCAGCAGTCAAGCGGGGGGGCCGAATACCCAGTACTTC
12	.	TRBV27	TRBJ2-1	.	CASRQSGDEQFF	TGTGCCAGCCGCCAGAGCGGCGATGAGCAGTTCTTC
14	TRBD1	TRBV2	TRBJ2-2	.	CASSGQGVHGELFF	TGTGCCAGCAGTGGACAGGGAGTCCACGGGGAGCTGTTTTTT
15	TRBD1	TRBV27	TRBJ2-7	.	CASITIDRGDDEQYF	TGTGCCAGCATCACCATCGACAGGGGTGACGACGAGCAGTACTTC
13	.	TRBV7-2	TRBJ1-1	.	CASSTRPGIEAFF	TGTGCCAGCAGCACCAGACCAGGGATTGAAGCTTTCTTT
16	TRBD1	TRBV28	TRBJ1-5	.	CASSTWTGNSNQPQHF	TGTGCCAGCAGTACCTGGACAGGGAATAGCAATCAGCCCCAGCATTTT
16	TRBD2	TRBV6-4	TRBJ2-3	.	CASSDSGLAGARPLNF	TGTGCCAGCAGTGACTCGGGACTAGCGGGAGCGCGCCCCTTGAATTTT
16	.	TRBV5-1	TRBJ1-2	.	CASSSMSGLINYGYTF	TGCGCCAGCAGCTCAATGTCGGGACTCATTAACTATGGCTACACCTTC
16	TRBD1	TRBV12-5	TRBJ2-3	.	CASGLTDRAGTDTQYF	TGTGCTAGTGGCCTTACGGACAGGGCCGGCACAGATACGCAGTATTTT
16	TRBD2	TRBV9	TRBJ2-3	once	CASSVIAGGGTDTQYF	TGTGCCAGCAGCGTCATAGCGGGAGGGGGCACAGATACGCAGTATTTT
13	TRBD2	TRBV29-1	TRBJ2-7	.	CSAVAGSSYEQYF	TGCAGCGCCGTAGCGGGAAGCTCCTACGAGCAGTACTTC
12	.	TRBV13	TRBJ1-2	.	CASSFGPNGYTF	TGTGCCAGCAGCTTTGGCCCCAATGGCTACACCTTC
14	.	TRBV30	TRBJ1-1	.	CAWRAGGPYTEAFF	TGTGCCTGGAGGGCGGGGGGACCGTACACTGAAGCTTTCTTT
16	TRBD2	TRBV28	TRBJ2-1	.	CASSTPGTSGSNEQFF	TGTGCCAGCAGTACCCCCGGGACTAGCGGGAGCAATGAGCAGTTCTTC
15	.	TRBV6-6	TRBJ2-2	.	CASKGRTANTGELFF	TGTGCCAGCAAAGGAAGGACAGCCAACACCGGGGAGCTGTTTTTT
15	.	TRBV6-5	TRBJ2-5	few	CASSYSGLIRETQYF	TGTGCCAGCAGTTACTCGGGCCTCATTAGGGAGACCCAGTACTTC
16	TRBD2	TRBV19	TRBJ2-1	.	CASSIVSGLVSNEQFF	TGTGCCAGTAGTATAGTGTCGGGACTAGTCTCCAATGAGCAGTTCTTC
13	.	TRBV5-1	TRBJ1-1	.	CASSLDTYTEAFF	TGCGCCAGCAGCTTGGACACCTACACTGAAGCTTTCTTT
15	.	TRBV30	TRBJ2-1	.	CAWSIRRGGYNEQFF	TGTGCCTGGAGTATTCGGCGCGGAGGGTACAATGAGCAGTTCTTC
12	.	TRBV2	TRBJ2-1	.	CASLTRFNEQFF	TGTGCCAGCCTAACTAGGTTCAATGAGCAGTTCTTC
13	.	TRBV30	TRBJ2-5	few	CAWSVQYQETQYF	TGTGCCTGGAGTGTACAGTACCAAGAGACCCAGTACTTC
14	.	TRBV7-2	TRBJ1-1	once	CASSTEGSWAEAFF	TGTGCCAGCAGCACGGAAGGGAGCTGGGCTGAAGCTTTCTTT